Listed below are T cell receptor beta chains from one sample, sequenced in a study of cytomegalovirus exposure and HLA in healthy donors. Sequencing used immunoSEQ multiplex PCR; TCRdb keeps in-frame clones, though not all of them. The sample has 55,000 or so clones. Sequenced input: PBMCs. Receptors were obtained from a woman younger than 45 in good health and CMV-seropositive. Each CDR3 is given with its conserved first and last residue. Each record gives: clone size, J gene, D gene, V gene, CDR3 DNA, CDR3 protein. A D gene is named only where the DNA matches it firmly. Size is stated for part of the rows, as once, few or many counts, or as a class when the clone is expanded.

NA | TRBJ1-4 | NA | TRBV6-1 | TGTGCCAGCAGTGATCGCCCGGGGTGGAATGAAAAACTGTTTTTT | CASSDRPGWNEKLFF
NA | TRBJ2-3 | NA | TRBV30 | TGTGCCTGGAGTGTACAGGCCCTTGTAGTCCCCACAGATACGCAGTATTTT | CAWSVQALVVPTDTQYF
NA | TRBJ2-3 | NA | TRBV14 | TGTGCCAGCAGCCAAGGGACAGACACAGATACGCAGTATTTT | CASSQGTDTDTQYF
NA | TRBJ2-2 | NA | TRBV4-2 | TGTGCCAGCAGCCAAGATGGGGGCGGGGGCAGAGACGGGGAGCTGTTTTTT | CASSQDGGGGRDGELFF
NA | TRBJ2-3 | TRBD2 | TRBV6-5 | TGTGCCAGCAAGACCTCCGGGACTAGCGGGAGGATGCAGTATTTT | CASKTSGTSGRMQYF
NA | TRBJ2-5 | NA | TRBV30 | TGTGCCTGGAGTCGAGTAGGGGGACAAGAGACCCAGTACTTC | CAWSRVGGQETQYF
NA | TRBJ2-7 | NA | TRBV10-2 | TGCGCCAGCAGTGAGCACGGTTCCTACGAGCAGTACTTC | CASSEHGSYEQYF
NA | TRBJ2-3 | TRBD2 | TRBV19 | TGTGCCAGTATCCAGACTAGCGGGAGCCCAGATACGCAGTATTTT | CASIQTSGSPDTQYF
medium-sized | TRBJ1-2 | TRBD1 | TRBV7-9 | TGTGCCAGCAGCCGACAGGGGACTAACTATGGCTACACCTTC | CASSRQGTNYGYTF
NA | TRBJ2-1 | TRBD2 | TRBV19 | TGTGCCAGTGGCCAGACTAGCGGGGGGTGGAATGAGCAGTTCTTC | CASGQTSGGWNEQFF
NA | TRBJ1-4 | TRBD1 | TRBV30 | TGTGCCTGGAGTTATGTCAGGGGGTTGCTGTTTTTT | CAWSYVRGLLFF
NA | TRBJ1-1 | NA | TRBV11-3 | TGTGCCAGCAGCCTCTTCCTGAACACTGAAGCTTTCTTT | CASSLFLNTEAFF
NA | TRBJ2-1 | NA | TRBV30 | TGTGCCTGGAGTGCTGGAGGGCTAGCAGGGAATGAGCAGTTCTTC | CAWSAGGLAGNEQFF
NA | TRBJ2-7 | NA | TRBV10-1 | TGCGCCAGCGGGGGCTCAGCCTACGAGCAGTACTTC | CASGGSAYEQYF
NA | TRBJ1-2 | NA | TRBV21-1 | TGTGCCAGCAGCAAAGATCAAGGGGCATATGGCTACACCTTC | CASSKDQGAYGYTF
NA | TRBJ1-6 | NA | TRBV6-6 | TGTGCCAGCAGTTATAGACAGCCATATAATTCACCCCTCCACTTT | CASSYRQPYNSPLHF
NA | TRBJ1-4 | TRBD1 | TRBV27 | TGTGCCAGCAGCCTACAGGGGCGATATCCGAATGAAAAACTGTTTTTT | CASSLQGRYPNEKLFF
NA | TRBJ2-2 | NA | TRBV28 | TGTGCCAGCCGGGACACCCAGTACCCCGGGGAGCTGTTTTTT | CASRDTQYPGELFF
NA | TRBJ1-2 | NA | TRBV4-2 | TGTGCCAGCAGCCTCCGGGAGGTTTCCTCACCCGACGGCTACACCTTC | CASSLREVSSPDGYTF
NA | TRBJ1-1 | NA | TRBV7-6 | TGTGCCAGCAGCTTAGCGGGGGGAGGTGAAGCTTTCTTT | CASSLAGGGEAFF
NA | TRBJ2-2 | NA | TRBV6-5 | TGTGCCAGCAGATCCGGGGGAGAGGGTACCGGGGAGCTGTTTTTT | CASRSGGEGTGELFF
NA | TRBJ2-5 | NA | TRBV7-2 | TGTGCCAGCACCCGAGGGCAGCAAGAGACCCAGTACTTC | CASTRGQQETQYF
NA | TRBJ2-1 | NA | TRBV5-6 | TGTGCCAGCATCAGCTCCCGGGGTCGGTCCTACAATGAGCAGTTCTTC | CASISSRGRSYNEQFF
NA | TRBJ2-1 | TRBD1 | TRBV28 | TGTGCCAGCAGTTTGGGACAGGGGGTGAATGAGCAGTTCTTC | CASSLGQGVNEQFF
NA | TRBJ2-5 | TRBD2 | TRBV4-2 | TGTGCCAGCAGCCAAGGAGTTAGGCGCGGGGGGGCGGAGACCCAGTACTTC | CASSQGVRRGGAETQYF
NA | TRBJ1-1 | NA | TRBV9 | TGTGCCAGCAGCGTAGGGAGGGTCACTGAAGCTTTCTTT | CASSVGRVTEAFF
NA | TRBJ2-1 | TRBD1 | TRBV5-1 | TGCGCCAGCACCATCCAAACAGGGGGAAACAATGAGCAGTTCTTC | CASTIQTGGNNEQFF
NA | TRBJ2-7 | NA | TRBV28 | TGTGCCAGCCGGCGGCAGAATTACGAGCAGTACTTC | CASRRQNYEQYF
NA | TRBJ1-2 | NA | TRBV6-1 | TGTGCCAGCAGCGGCGGGGTTTGGGCTAACTATGGCTACACCTTC | CASSGGVWANYGYTF
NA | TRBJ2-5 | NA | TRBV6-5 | TGTGCCAGCAGTAGGACTGGAGAGACCCAGTACTTC | CASSRTGETQYF
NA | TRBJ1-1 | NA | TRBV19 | TGTGCCAGTAAGGGCAGGGACACGAACACTGAAGCTTTCTTT | CASKGRDTNTEAFF
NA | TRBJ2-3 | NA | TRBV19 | TGTGCCAGTAGTACAGGGTGGGCGGTTAGCACAGATACGCAGTATTTT | CASSTGWAVSTDTQYF
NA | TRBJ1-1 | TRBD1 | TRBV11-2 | TGTGCCAGCAGCTCAAGACAGGGGAGGAACACTGAAGCTTTCTTT | CASSSRQGRNTEAFF
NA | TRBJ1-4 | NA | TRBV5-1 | TGCGCCAGCAGATTGCCACAGCCTAATGAAAAACTGTTTTTT | CASRLPQPNEKLFF
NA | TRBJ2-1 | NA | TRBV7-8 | TGTGCCAGCAGCCCGCTGGGGGGAAGCTCCTACAATGAGCAGTTCTTC | CASSPLGGSSYNEQFF
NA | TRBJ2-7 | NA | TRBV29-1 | TGCAGCGTTGAACGGACCAGCGGTAGCCCCCAGTACTTC | CSVERTSGSPQYF
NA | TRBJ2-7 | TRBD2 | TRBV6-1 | TGTGCCAGCAGTGAATTTAAGGCGGGGGGGACAGACTACGAGCAGTACTTC | CASSEFKAGGTDYEQYF
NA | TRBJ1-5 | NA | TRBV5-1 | TGCGCCAGCAGCTTATATCCGGGGGAGCCCCAGCATTTT | CASSLYPGEPQHF
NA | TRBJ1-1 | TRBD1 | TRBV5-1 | TGCGCCAGCAGAAGCGACAGGGGTAAAACTTTCTTT | CASRSDRGKTFF
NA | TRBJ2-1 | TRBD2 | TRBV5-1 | TGCGCCAGCAGCTTGGCCCGCGGGAGTGAGAGGAATGAGCAGTTCTTC | CASSLARGSERNEQFF
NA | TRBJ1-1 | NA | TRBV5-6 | TGTGCCAGCAGCTCGACAGTCACTGAAGCTTTCTTT | CASSSTVTEAFF
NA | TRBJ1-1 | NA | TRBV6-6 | TGTGCCAGCAGTTACACGGCAGGAGGTACTGAAGCTTTCTTT | CASSYTAGGTEAFF
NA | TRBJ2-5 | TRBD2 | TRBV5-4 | TGTGCCAGCAGCCCAGGGGGGCGGCTAGCGGGGGTTCGGGAGACCCAGTACTTC | CASSPGGRLAGVRETQYF
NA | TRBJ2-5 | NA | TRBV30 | TGTGCCTGGAGAGATGGGGGGGCCTACCAAGAGACCCAGTACTTC | CAWRDGGAYQETQYF
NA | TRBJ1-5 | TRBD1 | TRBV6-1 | TGTGCCAGCAGTGAAGATCGGCAGGGGGAAGGACAGCCCCAGCATTTT | CASSEDRQGEGQPQHF
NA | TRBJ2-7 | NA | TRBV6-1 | TGTGCCAGCAGTGGGACTGGATACGAGCAGTACTTC | CASSGTGYEQYF
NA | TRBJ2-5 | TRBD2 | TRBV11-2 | TGTGCCAGCAGCTTGAGGGGACTAGGGGAGACCCAGTACTTC | CASSLRGLGETQYF
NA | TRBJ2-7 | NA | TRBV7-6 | TGTGCCAGCAGCTTAGTGGGCAGGGTTCCCTACGAGCAGTACTTC | CASSLVGRVPYEQYF
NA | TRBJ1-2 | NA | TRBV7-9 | TGTGCCAGCAGCTTGGGCAGGGGAGATGGCTACACCTTC | CASSLGRGDGYTF
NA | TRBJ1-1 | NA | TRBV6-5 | TGTGCCAGCAGTTACAGACCCGAGGGAACTGAAGCTTTCTTT | CASSYRPEGTEAFF
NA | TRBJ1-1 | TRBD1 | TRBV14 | TGTGCCAGCAGGCGACAGGGTTTTTACACTGAAGCTTTCTTT | CASRRQGFYTEAFF
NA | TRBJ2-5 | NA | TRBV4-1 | TGCGCCAGCAGCCAAGATCCGTTACAAGAGACCCAGTACTTC | CASSQDPLQETQYF
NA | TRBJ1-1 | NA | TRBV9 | TGTGCCAGCGACCCGGGTTACGGGGTAAGCACTGAAGCTTTCTTT | CASDPGYGVSTEAFF
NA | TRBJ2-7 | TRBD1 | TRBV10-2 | TGCGCCAGCCGCGGGGACAGGGGTTACGAGCAGTACTTC | CASRGDRGYEQYF